This TCR beta chain was sequenced for a study of OX40 agonist ivuxolimab in advanced cancers. Study-level information: The group had a mean age of around 64 years, ranged from roughly 20 to 79, and was approximately 81% male. General observations from the study: Clones of CD4+ and CD8+ blood T cells grew by week 6 at doses of 0.1 to 3.0 mg/kg.

Patients were excluded for autoimmune disease history or systemic immunosuppression. With regard to this clone: Antigen: not known.

The CDR3 extends over 16 amino acids. CDR1 MGHRA and CDR2 YSYEKL come from the germline V gene. The V segment lost 2 bases and the J segment 8 bases; nucleotides outside the gene matches: 8. Profiled with immunoSEQ multiplex PCR; TCRdb holds only in-frame clones, not every one. The sample shows about 55,000 clones, approximately 86% of them seen only once. This receptor was obtained from an adult with an advanced solid tumor such as melanoma, head and neck, liver or kidney cancer. The specimen comprised CD4+ or CD8+ T cells sorted from blood, sampled in a trial of the OX40 agonist ivuxolimab. This rearrangement joins TRBV4-1 to TRBJ2-1; 11 nucleotides match TRBD1. CDR3: CASSQTGTGGIDEQFF. CDR3 coding DNA: TGCGCCAGCAGCCAAACCGGGACAGGGGGTATTGATGAGCAGTTCTTC.